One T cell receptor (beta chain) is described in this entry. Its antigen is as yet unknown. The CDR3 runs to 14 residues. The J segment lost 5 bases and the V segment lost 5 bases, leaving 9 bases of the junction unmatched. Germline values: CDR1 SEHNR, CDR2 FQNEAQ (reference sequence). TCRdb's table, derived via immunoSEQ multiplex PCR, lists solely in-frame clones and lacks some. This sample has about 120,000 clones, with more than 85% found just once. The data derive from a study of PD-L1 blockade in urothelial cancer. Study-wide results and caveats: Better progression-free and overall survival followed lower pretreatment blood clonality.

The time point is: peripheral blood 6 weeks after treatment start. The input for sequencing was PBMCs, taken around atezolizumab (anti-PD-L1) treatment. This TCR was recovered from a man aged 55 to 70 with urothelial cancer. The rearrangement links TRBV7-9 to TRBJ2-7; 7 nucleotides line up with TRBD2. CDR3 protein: CASSLGLGADEQYF. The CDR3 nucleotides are TGTGCCAGCAGCCTCGGACTAGGCGCAGACGAGCAGTACTTC.